The sequence of this TCR beta chain was determined in a study of blood T cell repertoires in COVID-19. The assay was immunoSEQ multiplex PCR, and TCRdb's table has in-frame clones only and misses some. The sample yields under 250,000 clones, 84% seen once. The germline V and J ends were trimmed by 0 bases and 0 bases, with 5 bases remaining between them. The CDR3 has 15 residues. CDR1 LGHNA and CDR2 YSLEER come from the germline V gene. This chain connects TRBV4-3 to TRBJ2-2; a weak D match, TRBD1 (5 bases). This sequence originates from a man in his 60s who had recovered from COVID-19. The material sequenced was PBMCs or T cells enriched from blood (not recorded which). The DNA of the CDR3 is TGCGCCAGCAGCCAAGAGACAGCGAACACCGGGGAGCTGTTTTTT. It is translated as CASSQETANTGELFF.